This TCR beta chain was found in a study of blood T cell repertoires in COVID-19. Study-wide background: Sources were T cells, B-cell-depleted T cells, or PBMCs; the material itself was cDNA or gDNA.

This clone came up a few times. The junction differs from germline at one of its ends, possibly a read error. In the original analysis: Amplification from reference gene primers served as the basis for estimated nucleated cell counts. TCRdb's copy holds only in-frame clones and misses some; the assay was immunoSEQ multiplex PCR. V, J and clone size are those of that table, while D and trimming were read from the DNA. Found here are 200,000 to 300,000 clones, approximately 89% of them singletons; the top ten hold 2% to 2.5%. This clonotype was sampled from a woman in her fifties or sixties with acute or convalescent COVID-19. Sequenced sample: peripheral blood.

The CDR3 protein is CAIMGDRDNYGDTF. The DNA of the CDR3 is TGTGCCATCATGGGGGACAGGGACAACTATGGCGACACCTTC. V usage is TRBV10-3 and J usage is TRBJ1-2; TRBD1 matches 9 bases. The CDR3 contains 14 residues. Germline-derived CDR1 and CDR2 are ENHRY and SYGVKD.